This TCR beta chain is from a study of cytomegalovirus exposure and HLA in healthy donors. Points on this clone: What it binds is unknown.

Study results and limitations: In vitro data verified a few CMV-associated chains as specific for CMV antigens. The study flagged fewer than 200 TCR beta chains as cytomegalovirus-associated. Subsequent analysis found a tendency for first-cohort TCR clusters to co-occur within the 120 validation repertoires.

The approximately 120-subject validation cohort, separate from the 666-subject first cohort, included the donors. Some clones are missing from TCRdb's copy, which holds only in-frame ones; the method was immunoSEQ multiplex PCR. The profile shows tens of thousands of clones, 85% of them singletons. The sequenced material came from PBMCs. This clonotype was obtained from a man in his thirties or forties in good health and CMV-seronegative.

CDR3 in amino acids: CASSLGDSSYEQYF. CDR3 DNA: TGTGCCAGCAGCTTAGGGGACAGCTCCTACGAGCAGTACTTC. The chain joins TRBV13 to TRBJ2-7, with a possible D match to TRBD1 (6 bases). Trimming cost V 0 bases and J 0 bases, with 6 bases left between them. CDR1 and CDR2 (germline): PRHDT, FYEKMQ (reference sequence). The CDR3 length is 14 residues.